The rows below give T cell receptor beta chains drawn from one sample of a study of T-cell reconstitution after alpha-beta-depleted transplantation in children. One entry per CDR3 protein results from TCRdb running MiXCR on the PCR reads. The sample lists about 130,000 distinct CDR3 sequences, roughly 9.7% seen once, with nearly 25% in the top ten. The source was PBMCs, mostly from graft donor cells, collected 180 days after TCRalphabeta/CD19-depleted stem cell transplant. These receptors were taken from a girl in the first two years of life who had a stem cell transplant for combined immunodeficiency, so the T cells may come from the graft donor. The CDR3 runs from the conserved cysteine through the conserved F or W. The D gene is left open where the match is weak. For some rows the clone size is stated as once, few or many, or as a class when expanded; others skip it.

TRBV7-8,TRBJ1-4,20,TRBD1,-,TGTGCCAGCAGCCCCTCAAGGACAGGGATGCACCCCACAACTAATGAAAAACTGTTTTTT,CASSPSRTGMHPTTNEKLFF
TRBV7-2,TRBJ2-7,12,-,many,TGTGCCAGCAGCTCGAACTCCTACGAGCAGTACTTC,CASSSNSYEQYF
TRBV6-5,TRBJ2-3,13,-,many,TGTGCCAGCAGTTATTCGCTAGCAGATACGCAGTATTTT,CASSYSLADTQYF
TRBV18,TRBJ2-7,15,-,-,TGTGCCAGCTCACCACCGGAGGTTTTTCCCTACGAGCAGTACTTC,CASSPPEVFPYEQYF
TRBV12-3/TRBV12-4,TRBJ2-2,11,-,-,TGTGCCCGCAGTTCGGACATAAAGCTGTTTTTT,CARSSDIKLFF
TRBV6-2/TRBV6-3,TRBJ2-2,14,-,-,TGTGCCAGCAGGACCACCACCGGGGGCGGGGAGCTGTTTTTT,CASRTTTGGGELFF
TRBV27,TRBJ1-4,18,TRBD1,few,TGTGCCAGCACCCGATCGTACCAGGGGGGATCCACTAATGAAAAACTGTTTTTT,CASTRSYQGGSTNEKLFF
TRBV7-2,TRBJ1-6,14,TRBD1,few,TGTGCCAGCAGCTTCACAGGGGGCGACCGACCCCTCCACTTT,CASSFTGGDRPLHF
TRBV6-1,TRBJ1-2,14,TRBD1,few,TGTGCCAGCAACATAGACAGGGATGCATATGGCTACACCTTC,CASNIDRDAYGYTF
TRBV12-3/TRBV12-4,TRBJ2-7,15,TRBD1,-,TGTGCCAGCACCCGGGGACAGGGTTATCCCTACGAGCAGTACTTC,CASTRGQGYPYEQYF
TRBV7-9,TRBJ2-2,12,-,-,TGTGCCAGCGGACCCGGGTCCGGGGAGCTGTTTTTT,CASGPGSGELFF
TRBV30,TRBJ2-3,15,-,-,TGTGCCTGGAGCCTCGGAGGCCACCTCACAGATACGCAGTATTTT,CAWSLGGHLTDTQYF
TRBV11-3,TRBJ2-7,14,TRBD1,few,TGTGCCAGCAGCAGACGGACAGGGGACTACGAGCAGTACTTC,CASSRRTGDYEQYF
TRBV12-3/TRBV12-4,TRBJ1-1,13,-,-,TGTGCCAGCAGTTTACGACCAGGGGTTGAAGCTTTCTTT,CASSLRPGVEAFF
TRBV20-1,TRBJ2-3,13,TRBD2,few,TGCAGTGCCGAGAGGGTAGCGGGAGATACGCAGTATTTT,CSAERVAGDTQYF
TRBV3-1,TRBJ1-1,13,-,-,TGTGCCAGCAGCCAGGGTGGGAACACTGAAGCTTTCTTT,CASSQGGNTEAFF
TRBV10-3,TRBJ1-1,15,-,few,TGTGCCATCAGTGAGGGGGTGGGGAGGAACACTGAAGCTTTCTTT,CAISEGVGRNTEAFF
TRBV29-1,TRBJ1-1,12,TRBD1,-,TGCAGCGTATCCGGGACAGGGGGTTTAGCTTTCTTT,CSVSGTGGLAFF
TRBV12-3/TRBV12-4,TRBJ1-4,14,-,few,TGTGCCAGCAGTAACCGAACACCGCTTGAAAAACTGTTTTTT,CASSNRTPLEKLFF
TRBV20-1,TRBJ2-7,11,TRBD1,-,TGCAGTGCAAGGACAGGGTTCGAGCAGTACTTC,CSARTGFEQYF
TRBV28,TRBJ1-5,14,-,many,TGTGCCAGCAGTACCGGACACTACAATCAGCCCCAGCATTTT,CASSTGHYNQPQHF
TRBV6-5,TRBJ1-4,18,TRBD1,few,TGTGCCAGCAGTTACCCCCCGGGACAGGGGACCTTTAGCGAAAAACTGTTTTTT,CASSYPPGQGTFSEKLFF
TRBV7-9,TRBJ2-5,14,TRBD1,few,TGTGCCAGCAGCTTAGCACAGGGGGCAGAGACCCAGTACTTC,CASSLAQGAETQYF
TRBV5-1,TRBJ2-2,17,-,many,TGCGCCAGCAGCTTGACAACCCCCCTGAGGGTACCCGGGGAGCTGTTTTTT,CASSLTTPLRVPGELFF
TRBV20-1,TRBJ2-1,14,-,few,TGCAGTGCCACGACAGTGAGCTCCTACAATGAGCAGTTCTTC,CSATTVSSYNEQFF
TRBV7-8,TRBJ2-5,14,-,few,TGTGCCAGCAGCTTAGGCAGGGGTTGGGAGACCCAGTACTTC,CASSLGRGWETQYF
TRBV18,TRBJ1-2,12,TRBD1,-,TGTGCCAGCTCACCGACAGGGAATGGCTACACCTTC,CASSPTGNGYTF
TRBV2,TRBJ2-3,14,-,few,TGTGCCAGCAGCGATCTGCCACCCACAGATACGCAGTATTTT,CASSDLPPTDTQYF
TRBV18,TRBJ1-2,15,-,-,TGTGCCAGCTCACCTCACCAGGGGACGGCCTATGGCTACACCTTC,CASSPHQGTAYGYTF
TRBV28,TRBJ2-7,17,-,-,TGTGCCAGCAGCTCCCCCCTCGACAGGAAATTTACCTACGAGCAGTACTTC,CASSSPLDRKFTYEQYF
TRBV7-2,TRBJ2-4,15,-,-,TGTGCCAGCAGCTTAGATACGGGGGCCAAAAACATTCAGTACTTC,CASSLDTGAKNIQYF
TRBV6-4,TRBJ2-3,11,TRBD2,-,TGTGCCAGCAGTGAGGGACTAGCGCAGTATTTT,CASSEGLAQYF
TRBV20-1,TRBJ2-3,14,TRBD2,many,TGCAGTGCACGACTAGCGGGGCCCACAGATACGCAGTATTTT,CSARLAGPTDTQYF
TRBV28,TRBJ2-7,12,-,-,TGTGCCAGCAGTTTCACGTCCTGGGAGCAGTACTTC,CASSFTSWEQYF
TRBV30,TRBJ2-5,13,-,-,TGTGCCTGGAACCCTAGGCTCGGTGAGACCCAGTACTTC,CAWNPRLGETQYF
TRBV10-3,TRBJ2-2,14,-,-,TGTGCCATCCCCCGGGGTAGAAACACCGGGGAGCTGTTTTTT,CAIPRGRNTGELFF
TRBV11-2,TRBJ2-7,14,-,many,TGTGCCAGCAGCTCCTTTTTTCAGGGCTACGAGCAGTACTTC,CASSSFFQGYEQYF
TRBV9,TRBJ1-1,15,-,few,TGTGCCAGCAGCGTAGGGTGGGGGGTGGGCACTGAAGCTTTCTTT,CASSVGWGVGTEAFF
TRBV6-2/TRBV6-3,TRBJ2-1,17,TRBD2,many,TGTGCCAGCAGTTACCACCTGATAGCGGGGGTCACCAATGAGCAGTTCTTC,CASSYHLIAGVTNEQFF
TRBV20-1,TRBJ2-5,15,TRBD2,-,TGCAGTGCTCGCCTCCGGGGGGTGGAAGGAGAGACCCAGTACTTC,CSARLRGVEGETQYF
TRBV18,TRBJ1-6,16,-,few,TGTGCCAGCTCACAAGACCTGGCCCGGTTAAATTCACCCCTCCACTTT,CASSQDLARLNSPLHF
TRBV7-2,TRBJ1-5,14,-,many,TGTGCCAGCAGCTTGGGCAGGGTGGGTCAGCCCCAGCATTTT,CASSLGRVGQPQHF
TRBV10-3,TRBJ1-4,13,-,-,TGTGCCATTACCCAGGGGATAGGAGAAAAACTGTTTTTT,CAITQGIGEKLFF
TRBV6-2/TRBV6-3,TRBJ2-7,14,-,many,TGTGCCAGCAGTTACAGCTATCCTTCCTACGAGCAGTACTTC,CASSYSYPSYEQYF